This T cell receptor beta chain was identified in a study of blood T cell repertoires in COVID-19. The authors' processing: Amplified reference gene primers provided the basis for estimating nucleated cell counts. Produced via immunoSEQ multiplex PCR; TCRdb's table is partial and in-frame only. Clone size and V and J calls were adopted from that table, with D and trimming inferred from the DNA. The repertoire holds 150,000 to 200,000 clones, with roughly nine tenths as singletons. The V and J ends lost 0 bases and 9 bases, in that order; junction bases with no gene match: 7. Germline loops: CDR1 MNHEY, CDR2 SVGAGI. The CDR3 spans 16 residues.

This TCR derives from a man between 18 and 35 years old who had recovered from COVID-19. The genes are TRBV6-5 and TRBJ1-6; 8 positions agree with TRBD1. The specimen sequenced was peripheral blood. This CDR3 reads CASSYSMATGGSPLHF. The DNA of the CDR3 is TGTGCCAGCAGTTACTCGATGGCCACAGGGGGTTCACCCCTCCACTTT.